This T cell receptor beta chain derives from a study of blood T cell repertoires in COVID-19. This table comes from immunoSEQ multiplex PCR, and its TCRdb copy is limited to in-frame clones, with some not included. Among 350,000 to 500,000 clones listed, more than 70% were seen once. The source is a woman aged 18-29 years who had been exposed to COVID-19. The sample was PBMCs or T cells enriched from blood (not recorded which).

The CDR3 loop reads CASSLDREATQYF. CDR3 sequence (DNA): TGTGCCAGCAGCCTAGACAGGGAAGCGACCCAGTACTTC. The chain is built from TRBV7-2 and TRBJ2-5, with TRBD1 matching over 7 bases. Trimming removed 5 bases from V and 7 bases from J; junction bases left unmatched: 7. This CDR3 has 13 amino acids. Germline V CDR1 and CDR2: SGHTA, FQGNSA.